The clone carrying this T cell receptor beta chain was picked up a small number of times. The antigen remains unidentified. The CDR3 runs 14 residues. J was trimmed by 6 bases and V by 5 bases; bases with no gene match: 3. The germline CDR1 and CDR2 sequences are SGHTA and FQGTGA. This entry belongs to a study of cytomegalovirus exposure and HLA in healthy donors. As for the study in general: Counted in an early data release were about 85 million unique TCRs from HLA-typed donors. Study-level points and caveats: Using the classifier, cytomegalovirus status was reportedly diagnosed with high specificity and sensitivity. The study designated 164 TCR beta chains cytomegalovirus-associated.

The PCR employed 60 Vbeta primers together with 13 Jbeta primers. Clones were read by immunoSEQ multiplex PCR, and TCRdb kept only the in-frame ones, dropping some. The profile shows 120,000 or so clones, 7% to 9.5% of them singletons. J is TRBJ2-2 and V is TRBV7-3; 10 bases align to TRBD2. Material: PBMCs. The TCR originated in a woman aged 40-49 years in good health and CMV-seropositive. CDR3 region: CASSGLAGAGELFF. The CDR3, as DNA: TGTGCCAGCAGCGGCCTAGCGGGGGCCGGGGAGCTGTTTTTT.